Below, one T cell receptor beta chain is given with its context. The antigen is not known. This specimen belongs to a study of beta chain features in type 1 diabetes. Study outcomes and limitations: Type 1 diabetes patients had TCRB CDR3s that were shorter (moderately but significantly so) in all four CD4+ subsets. Short templates might get an advantage during PCR, and this would be equal in patients and controls.

The authors reverse transcribed all of the isolated RNA, so sequencing captured expressed TCRB transcripts. The method was immunoSEQ multiplex PCR; TCRdb's version includes in-frame clones alone and lacks a portion of them. The table records roughly 730,000 clones, around 15% of them present only once. The receptor was derived from a man in his late teens or twenties with type 1 diabetes. What was sequenced was naive CD4+ T cells from blood.

CDR3 amino acids: CASSRGGQAYGYTF. The CDR3 DNA reads TGTGCCAGCAGCCGGGGGGGGCAGGCCTATGGCTACACCTTC. The chain employs TRBV28 and TRBJ1-2; D may be TRBD1 (6 bases). The CDR3 sequence is 14 residues long. The germline gives CDR1 MDHEN, CDR2 SYDVKM. Between the trimmed V and J ends, which lost 6 bases and 4 bases, there was a span of 15 bases.